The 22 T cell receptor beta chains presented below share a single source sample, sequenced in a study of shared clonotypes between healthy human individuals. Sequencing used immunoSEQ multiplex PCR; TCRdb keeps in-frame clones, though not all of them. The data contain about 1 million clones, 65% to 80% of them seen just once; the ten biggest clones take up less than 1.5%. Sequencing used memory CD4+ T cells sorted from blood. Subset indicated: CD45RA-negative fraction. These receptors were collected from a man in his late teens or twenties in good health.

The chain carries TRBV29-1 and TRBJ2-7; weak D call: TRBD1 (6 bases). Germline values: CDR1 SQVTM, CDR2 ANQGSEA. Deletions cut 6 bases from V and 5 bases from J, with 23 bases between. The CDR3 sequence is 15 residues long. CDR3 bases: TGCAGCGTCATTACAGGGTTTTCTAGGTTGGACGAGCAGTACTTC. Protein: CSVITGFSRLDEQYF.

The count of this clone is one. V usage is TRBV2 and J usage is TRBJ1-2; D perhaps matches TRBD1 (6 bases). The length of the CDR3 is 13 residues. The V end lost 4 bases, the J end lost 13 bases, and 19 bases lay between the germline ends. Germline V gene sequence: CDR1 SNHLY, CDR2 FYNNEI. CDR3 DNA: TGTGCCAGCAGTGCACCTATACAGGGAAACCTCACCTTC. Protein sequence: CASSAPIQGNLTF.

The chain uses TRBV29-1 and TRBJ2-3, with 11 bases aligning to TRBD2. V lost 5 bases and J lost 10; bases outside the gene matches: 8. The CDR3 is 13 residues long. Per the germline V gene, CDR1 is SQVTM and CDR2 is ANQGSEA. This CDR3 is CSVLLAGAPAQYF. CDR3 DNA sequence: TGCAGCGTTCTACTAGCGGGAGCCCCCGCGCAGTATTTT.

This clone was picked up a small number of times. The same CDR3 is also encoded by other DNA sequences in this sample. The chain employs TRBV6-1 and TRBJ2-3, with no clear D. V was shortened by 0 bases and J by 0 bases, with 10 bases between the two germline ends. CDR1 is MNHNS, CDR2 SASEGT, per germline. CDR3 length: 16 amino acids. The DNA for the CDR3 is TGTGCCAGCAGTGAAGCCCAGACGACTAGCACAGATACGCAGTATTTT. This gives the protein CASSEAQTTSTDTQYF.

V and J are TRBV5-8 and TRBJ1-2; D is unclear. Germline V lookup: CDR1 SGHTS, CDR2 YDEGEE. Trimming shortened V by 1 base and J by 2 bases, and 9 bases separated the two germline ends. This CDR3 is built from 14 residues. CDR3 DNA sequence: TGTGCCAGCAGCTTGTCGGGTGGGAACTATGGCTACACCTTC. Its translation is CASSLSGGNYGYTF.

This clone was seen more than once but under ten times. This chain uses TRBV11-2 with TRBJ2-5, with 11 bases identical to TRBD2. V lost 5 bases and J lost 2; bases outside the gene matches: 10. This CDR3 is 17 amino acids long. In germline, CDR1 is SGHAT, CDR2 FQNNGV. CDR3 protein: CASSPLATSGVQETQYF. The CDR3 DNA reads TGTGCCAGCAGCCCACTGGCGACTAGCGGGGTTCAAGAGACCCAGTACTTC.

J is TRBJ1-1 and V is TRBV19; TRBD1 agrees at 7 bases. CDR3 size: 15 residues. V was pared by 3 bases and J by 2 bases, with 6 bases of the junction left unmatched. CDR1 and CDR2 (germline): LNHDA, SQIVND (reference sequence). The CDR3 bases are TGTGCCAGTAGTATTGAGGGACAGCCAAACACTGAAGCTTTCTTT. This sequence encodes CASSIEGQPNTEAFF.

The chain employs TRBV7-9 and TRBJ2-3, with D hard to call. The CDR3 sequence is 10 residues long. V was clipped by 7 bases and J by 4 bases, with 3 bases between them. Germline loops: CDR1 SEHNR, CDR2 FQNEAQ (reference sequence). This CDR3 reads CASMPDTQYF. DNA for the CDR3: TGTGCCAGCATGCCAGATACGCAGTATTTT.

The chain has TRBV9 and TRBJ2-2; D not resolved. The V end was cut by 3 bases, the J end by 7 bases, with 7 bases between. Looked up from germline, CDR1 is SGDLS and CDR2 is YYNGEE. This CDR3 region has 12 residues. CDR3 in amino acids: CASSGGIGELFF. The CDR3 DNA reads TGTGCCAGCAGCGGGGGAATCGGGGAGCTGTTTTTT. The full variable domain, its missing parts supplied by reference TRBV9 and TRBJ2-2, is DSGVTQTPKHLITATGQRVTLRCSPRSGDLSVYWYQQSLDQGLQFLIQYYNGEERAKGNILERFSAQQFPDLHSELNLSSLELGDSALYFCASSGGIGELFFGEGSRLTVL.

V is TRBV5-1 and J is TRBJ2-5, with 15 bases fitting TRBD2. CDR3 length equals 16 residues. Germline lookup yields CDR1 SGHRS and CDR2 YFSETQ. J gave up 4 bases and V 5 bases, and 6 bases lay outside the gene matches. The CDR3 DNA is TGCGCCAGCAGTGCCGGGACTAGCGGGAGGAGAGAGACCCAGTACTTC. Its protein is CASSAGTSGRRETQYF.

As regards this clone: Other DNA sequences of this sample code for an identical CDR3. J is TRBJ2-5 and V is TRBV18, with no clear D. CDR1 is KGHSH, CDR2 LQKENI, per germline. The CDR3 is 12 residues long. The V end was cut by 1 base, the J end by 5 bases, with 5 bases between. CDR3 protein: CASSPLGETQYF. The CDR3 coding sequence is TGTGCCAGCTCACCACTGGGTGAGACCCAGTACTTC.

This CDR3 reads CASSFGQTEGYTF. The CDR3 DNA reads as TGCGCCAGCAGCTTCGGACAGACTGAGGGCTACACCTTC. V usage is TRBV5-1 and J usage is TRBJ1-2, with TRBD1 as a possible D gene (6 bases). The V gene lost 2 bases and the J gene lost 8 bases, with 13 bases spanning the gap. The CDR3 runs to 13 residues. Germline-derived CDR1 and CDR2 are SGHRS and YFSETQ.

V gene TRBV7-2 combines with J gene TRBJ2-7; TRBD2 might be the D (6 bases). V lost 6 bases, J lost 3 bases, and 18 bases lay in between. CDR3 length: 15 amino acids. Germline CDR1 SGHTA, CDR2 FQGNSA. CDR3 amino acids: CASRVNGGASYEQYF. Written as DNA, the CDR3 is TGTGCCAGCAGGGTTAACGGAGGGGCAAGCTACGAGCAGTACTTC.

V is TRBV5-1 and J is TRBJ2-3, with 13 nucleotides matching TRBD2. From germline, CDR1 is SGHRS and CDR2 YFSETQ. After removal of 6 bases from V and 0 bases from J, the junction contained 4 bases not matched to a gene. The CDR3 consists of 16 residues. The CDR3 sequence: CASTGTSGTSTDTQYF. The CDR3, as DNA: TGCGCCAGCACGGGGACTAGCGGGACTAGCACAGATACGCAGTATTTT.

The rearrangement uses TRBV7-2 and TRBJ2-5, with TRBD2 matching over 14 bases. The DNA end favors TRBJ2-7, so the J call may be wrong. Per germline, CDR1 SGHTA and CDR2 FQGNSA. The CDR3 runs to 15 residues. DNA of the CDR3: TGTGCCAGCAGCGCTGGACTAGCGGGAGGATACGAGCAGTACTTC. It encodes CASSAGLAGGYEQYF.

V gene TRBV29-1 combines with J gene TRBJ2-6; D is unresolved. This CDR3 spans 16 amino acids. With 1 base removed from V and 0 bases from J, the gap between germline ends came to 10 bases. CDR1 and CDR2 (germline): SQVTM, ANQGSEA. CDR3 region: CSVEGVTTSGANVLTF. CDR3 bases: TGCAGCGTTGAAGGGGTCACGACCTCTGGGGCCAACGTCCTGACTTTC.

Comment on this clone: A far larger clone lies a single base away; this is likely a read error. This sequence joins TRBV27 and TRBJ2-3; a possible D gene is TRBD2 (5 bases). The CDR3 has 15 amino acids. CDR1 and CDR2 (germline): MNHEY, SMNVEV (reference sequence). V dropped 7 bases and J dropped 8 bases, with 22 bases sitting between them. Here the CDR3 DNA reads TGTGCCAGCAATCCAGGAGGCCGGGTAATGAGTACGCAGTATTTT. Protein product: CASNPGGRVMSTQYF.

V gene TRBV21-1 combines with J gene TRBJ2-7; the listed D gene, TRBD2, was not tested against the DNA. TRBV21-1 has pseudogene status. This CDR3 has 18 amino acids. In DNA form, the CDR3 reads TGTGCCAGCAGCTCCTCCCCGGGACTAGCGACCTACTCCTACGAGCAGTACTTC. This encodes CASSSSPGLATYSYEQYF.

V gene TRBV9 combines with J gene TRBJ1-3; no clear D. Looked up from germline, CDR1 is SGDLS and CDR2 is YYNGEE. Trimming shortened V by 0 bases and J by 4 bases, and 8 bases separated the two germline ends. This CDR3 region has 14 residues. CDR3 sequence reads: CASSVDRVGNTIYF. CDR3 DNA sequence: TGTGCCAGCAGCGTAGACCGGGTGGGAAACACCATATATTTT.

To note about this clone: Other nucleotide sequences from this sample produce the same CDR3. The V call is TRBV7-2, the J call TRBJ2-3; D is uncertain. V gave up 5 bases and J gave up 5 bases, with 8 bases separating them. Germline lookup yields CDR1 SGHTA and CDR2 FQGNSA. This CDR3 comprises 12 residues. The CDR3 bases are TGTGCCAGCAGCCCCTCGCTAGATACGCAGTATTTT. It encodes CASSPSLDTQYF.

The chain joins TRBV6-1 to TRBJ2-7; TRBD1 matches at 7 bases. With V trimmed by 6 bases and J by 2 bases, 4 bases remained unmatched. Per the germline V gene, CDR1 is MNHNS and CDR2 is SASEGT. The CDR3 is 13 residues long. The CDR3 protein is CASRAGTAYEQYF. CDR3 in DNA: TGTGCCAGCAGAGCCGGGACAGCCTACGAGCAGTACTTC.

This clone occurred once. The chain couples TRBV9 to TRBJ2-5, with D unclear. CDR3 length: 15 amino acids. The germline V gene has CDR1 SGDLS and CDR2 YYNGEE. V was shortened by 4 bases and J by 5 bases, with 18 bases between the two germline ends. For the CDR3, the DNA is TGTGCCAGCAGCTTTTCCTCGGGTACACACGAGACCCAGTACTTC. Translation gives CASSFSSGTHETQYF.